The present entry profiles one T cell receptor (beta chain) with its context. What it recognizes is unknown. The data were taken from a study of shared clonotypes between healthy human individuals. Study at large: Each donor contributed plates that comprised three CD4 naive, three CD4 memory, two CD8 naive and one CD8 memory.

From germline, CDR1 is SSHAT and CDR2 FNYEAQ (reference sequence). The CDR3 has 15 amino acids. The ends were cut back, 2 bases at V and 2 bases at J, with 10 bases in the middle. Study results and caveats: Sorted-subset samples were not fully sequenced, rarefaction indicated.

The data were produced by immunoSEQ multiplex PCR, yet TCRdb's version contains in-frame clones alone and is incomplete. The sample includes 2,500,000 or so clones, 85% to 95% of them seen just once. The sequenced material came from naive CD4+ T cells from PBMCs. Subset denoted: CD45RA+ positively selected. The chain couples TRBV7-7 to TRBJ2-1; D not certain. The TCR comes from a man between 18 and 29 years old in good health. Some clones in this sample may be carry-over from other donors' samples. CDR3 protein: CASSLSQAPYNEQFF. The CDR3 DNA reads TGTGCCAGCAGCTTATCCCAGGCGCCCTACAATGAGCAGTTCTTC.